Each of the 6 T cell receptor beta chains below was sequenced from the same sample in a study of T cell responses to AZD1222 COVID-19 vaccine. TCRdb keeps only in-frame clones here, not all; method: immunoSEQ multiplex PCR. The sample has roughly 130,000 clones, approximately 92% seen once. The material sequenced was peripheral blood, taken on day 0 of AZD1222 vaccination. These receptors were taken from an adult in good health.

This chain connects TRBV29-1 to TRBJ2-5; 7 positions match TRBD1. V lost 3 bases and J lost 1; bases outside the gene matches: 5. CDR1 SQVTM and CDR2 ANQGSEA come from the germline V gene. This CDR3 region has 14 residues. CDR3 sequence (DNA): TGCAGCGTTGACCTCACAGGGGCCCAAGAGACCCAGTACTTC. Amino acid sequence: CSVDLTGAQETQYF.

The rearrangement joins TRBV6-1 to TRBJ2-5; 7 bases match TRBD1. The germline V gene has CDR1 MNHNS and CDR2 SASEGT. Germline trimming cut 2 bases from V and 1 base from J; bases unmatched to any gene: 7. The CDR3 consists of 16 residues. CDR3 protein: CASSERQGSTQETQYF. As DNA, the CDR3 is TGTGCCAGCAGTGAAAGACAGGGATCCACCCAAGAGACCCAGTACTTC.

The chain links TRBV19 to TRBJ1-1, with 8 bases aligning to TRBD1. The V and J ends lost 3 bases and 1 base, in that order; junction bases with no gene match: 4. Looked up from germline, CDR1 is LNHDA and CDR2 is SQIVND (reference sequence). The CDR3 length is 15 residues. The CDR3 DNA sequence: TGTGCCAGTAGTATCCCCGGACAGGGGAACACTGAAGCTTTCTTT. It translates to CASSIPGQGNTEAFF.

This clone was observed a single time. The V call is TRBV28, the J call TRBJ2-6; unclear D gene. This CDR3 has 15 residues. V shed 3 bases and J shed 2 bases, with 8 bases lying between them. CDR1 and CDR2 (germline): MDHEN, SYDVKM. CDR3 region: CASSLWPPGANVLTF. The CDR3 DNA follows: TGTGCCAGCAGTTTGTGGCCTCCTGGGGCCAACGTCCTGACTTTC.

The V gene is TRBV28, the J gene TRBJ1-2, with D possibly matching TRBD1 (5 bases). CDR1 and CDR2 from the germline V gene are MDHEN and SYDVKM. CDR3 length equals 15 residues. The V and J ends lost 1 base and 4 bases respectively, with 13 bases between them. CDR3 sequence reads: CASSLSEGTIYGYTF. The CDR3 DNA reads as TGTGCCAGCAGTTTATCGGAGGGGACCATCTATGGCTACACCTTC.

V is TRBV3-1 (or the pseudogene TRBV3-2) and J is TRBJ1-2; D uncertain. This CDR3 spans 15 amino acids. CDR1 is LGHDT and CDR2 is YNNKEL in the germline V gene (reference sequence). The ends were cut back, 5 bases at V and 3 bases at J, with 16 bases in the middle. The CDR3 protein is CASSTDLGMDYGYTF. The CDR3, as DNA: TGTGCCAGCAGCACCGACCTGGGTATGGACTATGGCTACACCTTC.